The clone carrying this T cell receptor (beta chain) was counted a few times. Its antigen is as yet unknown. A library of TCRbeta sequences, prepared with unique molecular identifiers, was generated. TCRdb reprocessed the PCR reads via MiXCR and lists one record per CDR3 protein. Of approximately 520,000 distinct CDR3 sequences in the sample, about 10% were seen once. This specimen belongs to a study of T-cell reconstitution after alpha-beta-depleted transplantation in children. Study observations and caveats: After one year, T-cell counts and TCRbeta diversity mostly came from new T cells. Several hundred expanded graft clones reportedly supplied alpha-beta T cells about two months after transplant. At day 60, the high TCRbeta diversity found in some patients originated from recipient T cells and thymic progenitors that had survived.

Germline CDR1 WNHNN, CDR2 SYGVQD (reference sequence). The CDR3 runs to 16 residues. V lost 0 bases and J lost 5; bases outside the gene matches: 5. This chain connects TRBV10-1 to TRBJ2-3; 10 nucleotides match TRBD2. The sample was PBMCs, mostly from graft donor cells, taken 180 days after TCRalphabeta/CD19-depleted stem cell transplant. This sequence was found in a female patient between 2 and 15 years old who had a stem cell transplant for aplastic anemia, so the T cells may come from the graft donor. The CDR3 spells CASSESLAGAEDTQYF. The CDR3, as DNA: TGCGCCAGCAGTGAGTCTCTAGCGGGAGCTGAAGATACGCAGTATTTT.